Listed here are 31 T cell receptor beta chains from one sample, sequenced in a study of early T cells in non-severe SARS-CoV-2 infection. One entry per CDR3 protein, called by TCRdb with MiXCR from the 5' RACE reads. The data show 75,000 or so distinct CDR3 sequences, roughly 11% seen once. This specimen was whole blood, taken at baseline. These receptors were obtained from an adult who was a healthcare worker with PCR-confirmed SARS-CoV-2 infection or an uninfected control (not recorded which).

This clonotype was picked up many times. The V and J genes are TRBV29-1 and TRBJ1-1, with TRBD1 matching over 8 bases. Germline CDR1 and CDR2: SQVTM and ANQGSEA. The CDR3 is 14 residues long. Germline trimming cut 5 bases from V and 0 bases from J; bases unmatched to any gene: 5. The CDR3: CSVPGQGLNTEAFF. CDR3 in DNA: TGCAGCGTTCCCGGACAGGGACTGAACACTGAAGCTTTCTTT.

This clonotype occurred a few times. The V and J genes are TRBV4-3 and TRBJ2-2; D might be TRBD1 (6 bases). Germline V lookup: CDR1 LGHNA, CDR2 YSLEER. This CDR3 has 13 amino acids. The V gene lost 4 bases and the J gene lost 4 bases, with 7 bases spanning the gap. DNA of the CDR3: TGCGCCAGCAGCCTAGGGGGCACCGGGGAGCTGTTTTTT. Its protein is CASSLGGTGELFF.

In this sample, this clonotype turned up a few times. The DNA of the CDR3 is TGTGCCAGCAGCCCGGCCGGTTTTCATGGCTACACCTTC. It translates to CASSPAGFHGYTF. The chain is built from TRBV7-9 and TRBJ1-2, with no clear D. V lost 5 bases, J lost 6 bases, and 13 bases lay in between. From germline, CDR1 is SEHNR and CDR2 FQNEAQ (reference sequence). The CDR3 length is 13 residues.

This clonotype came up many times. This chain uses TRBV10-3 with TRBJ1-5; D is ambiguous. Germline assignment: CDR1 ENHRY and CDR2 SYGVKD. The CDR3 sequence is 13 residues long. Trimming shortened V by 4 bases and J by 0 bases, and 4 bases separated the two germline ends. The CDR3 is CAISALSNQPQHF. The CDR3 region has the DNA TGTGCCATCAGTGCTCTTAGCAATCAGCCCCAGCATTTT.

V usage is TRBV11-2 and J usage is TRBJ2-7; 9 bases agree with TRBD2. Germline V CDR1 and CDR2: SGHAT, FQNNGV. V gave up 3 bases and J gave up 6 bases; unmatched junction bases: 9. This CDR3 contains 15 residues. DNA of the CDR3: TGTGCCAGCAGCTTCGCAGATGGGACTAGCAGCGAGCAGTACTTC. It translates to CASSFADGTSSEQYF.

This clonotype was counted only a few times. This sequence joins TRBV14 and TRBJ1-1; no clear D. Germline CDR1 is SGHDN and CDR2 is FVKESK. Trimming took 0 bases from V and 4 from J, leaving 12 bases between them. The CDR3 has 15 residues. The CDR3 sequence: CASSQERGPATEAFF. In nucleotides, the CDR3 is TGTGCCAGCAGCCAAGAAAGAGGACCAGCCACTGAAGCTTTCTTT. The whole variable domain, filled in from reference TRBV14 and TRBJ1-1, reads EAGVTQFPSHSVIEKGQTVTLRCDPISGHDNLYWYRRVMGKEIKFLLHFVKESKQDESGMPNNRFLAERTGGTYSTLKVQPAELEDSGVYFCASSQERGPATEAFFGQGTRLTVV.

The gene calls are TRBV29-1 and TRBJ1-1, with D possibly matching TRBD1 (6 bases). The V and J ends lost 3 bases and 5 bases respectively, with 13 bases between them. The CDR3 is 13 residues long. Per the germline V gene, CDR1 is SQVTM and CDR2 is ANQGSEA. This chain's CDR3 is CSVESRGWTEAFF. The CDR3 region has the DNA TGCAGCGTTGAGAGCAGGGGATGGACTGAAGCTTTCTTT.

This rearrangement joins TRBV5-1 to TRBJ2-3; 7 bases line up with TRBD1. Germline lookup yields CDR1 SGHRS and CDR2 YFSETQ. The ends lost 2 bases at V and 3 bases at J; junction bases unmatched: 9. There are 16 residues in the CDR3. The DNA of the CDR3 is TGCGCCAGCAGCTTTACGACAGGGTCTGAAACAGATACGCAGTATTTT. Translating it yields CASSFTTGSETDTQYF.

This clonotype was observed many times. V is TRBV7-9 and J is TRBJ2-3; 8 bases fit TRBD2. Per the germline V gene, CDR1 is SEHNR and CDR2 is FQNEAQ (reference sequence). This CDR3 contains 15 residues. Trimming took 3 bases from V and 2 from J; bases not matched to a gene: 4. The CDR3 sequence: CASSLKRGPTDTQYF. The CDR3 DNA reads TGTGCCAGCAGCTTGAAGCGGGGGCCCACAGATACGCAGTATTTT.

The chain links TRBV5-6 to TRBJ2-2; possible D gene TRBD1, 6 bases. From germline, CDR1 is SGHDT and CDR2 YYEEEE. Between the trimmed V and J ends, which lost 2 bases and 0 bases, there was a span of 11 bases. The CDR3 has 16 amino acids. The CDR3 region has the DNA TGTGCCAGCAGCTTTTCTAGGACAGCGAACACCGGGGAGCTGTTTTTT. As protein: CASSFSRTANTGELFF.

The chain uses TRBV6-5 and TRBJ2-7, with 8 bases fitting TRBD2. This CDR3 region has 14 residues. Germline CDR1 is MNHEY and CDR2 is SVGAGI. Trimming cost V 6 bases and J 3 bases; bases outside gene matches: 7. The CDR3 reads CASRTYGRVYEQYF. CDR3 DNA: TGTGCCAGCAGAACGTACGGGAGGGTCTACGAGCAGTACTTC.

The rearrangement uses TRBV12-3 or TRBV12-4 and TRBJ1-2; a possible D gene is TRBD1 (5 bases). The CDR3 runs to 17 residues. V lost 6 bases and J lost 0, with 20 bases in between. The CDR3 spells CASRNIGHGYSNYGYTF. The CDR3 nucleotides are TGTGCCAGCAGAAACATTGGACATGGATACTCTAACTATGGCTACACCTTC.

This clonotype was counted between two and nine times. The J gene is TRBJ2-5, the V gene TRBV6-6; D gene uncertain. The V gene lost 0 bases and the J gene lost 4 bases, with 3 bases spanning the gap. Germline lookup yields CDR1 MNHNY and CDR2 SVGAGI (reference sequence). This CDR3 has 12 amino acids. The CDR3: CASSYSRETQYF. CDR3 nucleotides: TGTGCCAGCAGTTACTCGAGAGAGACCCAGTACTTC.

The J gene is TRBJ2-1, the V gene TRBV5-1; D is possibly TRBD1 or TRBD2 (6 bases each). There are 12 residues in the CDR3. Germline V gene lookup returns CDR1 SGHRS and CDR2 YFSETQ. Trimming stripped 6 bases from V and 5 bases from J, with 9 bases between. CDR3 sequence: CASKGGNNEQFF. CDR3 in DNA: TGCGCCAGCAAAGGGGGGAACAATGAGCAGTTCTTC.

This clonotype was found a few times. The chain is built from TRBV7-9 and TRBJ2-2; 7 bases align to TRBD1. Per germline, CDR1 SEHNR and CDR2 FQNEAQ (reference sequence). The CDR3 covers 16 residues. Unmatched junction bases numbered 9, after V lost 4 bases and J lost 4 bases. The CDR3 protein is CASSSTRAGGTGELFF. CDR3 nucleotide sequence: TGTGCCAGCAGCTCGACGAGGGCAGGGGGCACCGGGGAGCTGTTTTTT.

This clonotype was counted only a few times. The rearrangement links TRBV19 to TRBJ2-2, with a weak D call TRBD1 (6 bases). The V end was cut by 6 bases, the J end by 1 base, with 6 bases between. CDR1 LNHDA and CDR2 SQIVND come from the germline V gene (reference sequence). This CDR3 region has 13 residues. CDR3 sequence reads: CASRQGNTGELFF. DNA for the CDR3: TGTGCCAGTAGACAGGGGAACACCGGGGAGCTGTTTTTT. Full variable domain (outside the CDR3, taken from reference TRBV19 and TRBJ2-2): DGGITQSPKYLFRKEGQNVTLSCEQNLNHDAMYWYRQDPGQGLRLIYYSQIVNDFQKGDIAEGYSVSREKKESFPLTVTSAQKNPTAFYLCASRQGNTGELFFGEGSRLTVL.

J is TRBJ2-1 and V is TRBV20-1, with D possibly TRBD2 on 6 matching bases. The V and J ends lost 4 bases and 0 bases respectively, with 10 bases between them. This CDR3 comprises 14 residues. Germline values: CDR1 DFQATT, CDR2 SNEGSKA (reference sequence). The CDR3 DNA follows: TGCAGTGCTACTAGCGAGAACTCCTACAATGAGCAGTTCTTC. This encodes CSATSENSYNEQFF.

Remarks on this clonotype: With a much larger clone just one base away, this may be a read error. The chain links TRBV5-1 to TRBJ2-3, with D tentatively TRBD1 (6 bases). This CDR3 has 14 amino acids. The V gene's germline CDR1 is SGHRS and CDR2 YFSETQ. CDR3 DNA sequence: TGCACCAGCAGCTTGGGGGCCCTACAGGATACGCAGTATTTT. Translating it yields CTSSLGALQDTQYF. The complete variable domain, with remaining parts taken from reference TRBV5-1 and TRBJ2-3, reads KAGVTQTPRYLIKTRGQQVTLSCSPISGHRSVSWYQQTPGQGLQFLFEYFSETQRNKGNFPGRFSGRQFSNSRSEMNVSTLELGDSALYLCTSSLGALQDTQYFGPGTRLTVL.

The rearrangement links TRBV29-1 to TRBJ2-3; D call uncertain. V lost 7 bases and J lost 3, with 5 bases in between. Per germline, CDR1 SQVTM and CDR2 ANQGSEA. The CDR3 is made up of 10 amino acids. Written as DNA, the CDR3 is TGCAGCGCCGGGACAGATACGCAGTATTTT. Translation gives CSAGTDTQYF.

This clonotype was picked up a small number of times. The junction departs from the called germline gene at one end, perhaps through a read error. V usage is TRBV10-2 and J usage is TRBJ1-6; D gene uncertain. There are 17 residues in the CDR3. CDR1 is WSHSY and CDR2 is SAAADI in the germline V gene. Written as DNA, the CDR3 is TGCGCCAGCAGTGATAAGCGTGTGAACTCCTATAACTCACCCCTCCACTTT. This translates into CASSDKRVNSYNSPLHF.

V and J are TRBV9 and TRBJ2-1, with 9 bases lining up with TRBD1. This CDR3 has 16 amino acids. The J segment lost 1 base and the V segment lost 0 bases, leaving 2 bases of the junction unmatched. The germline V gene has CDR1 SGDLS and CDR2 YYNGEE. The CDR3 loop is CASSVGGQGSYNEQFF. The CDR3 DNA is TGTGCCAGCAGCGTAGGGGGACAGGGTTCCTACAATGAGCAGTTCTTC.

The sample holds a few counts of this clonotype. The chain uses TRBV30 and TRBJ2-3; 9 positions agree with TRBD2. Germline CDR1 GTSNPN, CDR2 SVGIG (reference sequence). V was pared by 4 bases and J by 2 bases, with 4 bases of the junction left unmatched. The CDR3 length is 14 residues. CDR3 residues: CAWTSSGVTDTQYF. CDR3 nucleotide sequence: TGTGCCTGGACCTCTAGCGGGGTCACAGATACGCAGTATTTT.

There are many counts of this clonotype. This sequence joins TRBV11-2 and TRBJ2-2; 10 positions match TRBD2. This CDR3 comprises 15 residues. Germline V lookup: CDR1 SGHAT, CDR2 FQNNGV. The V gene end was trimmed by 4 bases and the J gene end by 5 bases; junction bases not matched to a gene: 4. The CDR3 reads CASSWVAGGTGELFF. The CDR3 DNA is TGTGCCAGCAGCTGGGTAGCGGGAGGAACCGGGGAGCTGTTTTTT.

The chain employs TRBV30 and TRBJ2-1, with 7 positions matching TRBD1. Looked up from germline, CDR1 is GTSNPN and CDR2 is SVGIG (reference sequence). CDR3 size: 12 residues. Trimming took 4 bases from V and 8 from J; bases not matched to a gene: 5. The DNA of the CDR3 is TGTGCCTGGAACCGACAGGGCTATGAGCAGTTCTTC. Amino acids: CAWNRQGYEQFF.

In this sample, this clonotype turned up many times. The chain joins TRBV11-3 to TRBJ1-1; perhaps TRBD1 as D (5 bases). V lost 6 bases and J 4 bases, leaving 12 bases between the germline ends. The CDR3 has 13 amino acids. Germline CDR1 reads SGHNT; CDR2 reads YENEEA. In DNA form, the CDR3 reads TGTGCCAGCAGTCGGACGGGGGGCACTGAAGCTTTCTTT. Its protein product is CASSRTGGTEAFF.

The gene calls are TRBV9 and TRBJ2-1, with 15 bases fitting TRBD2. The CDR3 has 18 residues. Per germline, CDR1 SGDLS and CDR2 YYNGEE. V was clipped by 0 bases and J by 3 bases; unmatched bases: 4. The CDR3 sequence: CASSVARTSGRDYNEQFF. DNA of the CDR3: TGTGCCAGCAGCGTAGCAAGGACTAGCGGGAGGGACTACAATGAGCAGTTCTTC.

This clonotype was seen more than once but under ten times. V is TRBV12-3 or TRBV12-4 and J is TRBJ2-7, with TRBD1 matching 8 bases. The ends lost 1 base at V and 3 bases at J; junction bases unmatched: 2. There are 14 residues in the CDR3. This CDR3 reads CASSLGTGNYEQYF. CDR3 in DNA: TGTGCCAGCAGTTTAGGGACAGGGAACTACGAGCAGTACTTC.

This clonotype was recorded a few times. The rearrangement joins TRBV5-8 to TRBJ2-3, with TRBD2 matching 7 bases. V shed 4 bases and J 2 bases; nucleotides not matched to a gene: 7. Germline CDR1 and CDR2: SGHTS and YDEGEE. This CDR3 is 15 amino acids long. CDR3 loop: CASSPAGIYTDTQYF. Here the CDR3 DNA reads TGTGCCAGCAGCCCAGCGGGGATTTACACAGATACGCAGTATTTT. Full variable domain (remainder filled in from reference TRBV5-8 and TRBJ2-3): EAGVTQSPTHLIKTRGQQATLRCSPISGHTSVYWYQQALGLGLQFLLWYDEGEERNRGNFPPRFSGRQFPNYSSELNVNALELEDSALYLCASSPAGIYTDTQYFGPGTRLTVL.

The rearrangement uses TRBV7-9 and TRBJ2-1; 9 nucleotides agree with TRBD1. The CDR3 consists of 16 residues. After removal of 5 bases from V and 9 bases from J, the junction contained 14 bases not matched to a gene. The V gene's germline CDR1 is SEHNR and CDR2 FQNEAQ (reference sequence). CDR3 DNA sequence: TGTGCCAGCAGCCGCATCAGGACAGGGGCGGACAGTGAGCAGTTCTTC. Translating gives CASSRIRTGADSEQFF.

This clonotype was observed at least ten times. This chain uses TRBV6-5 with TRBJ2-1; tentative D call: TRBD1 (6 bases). V lost 5 bases and J 4 bases, leaving 9 bases between the germline ends. Germline V gives CDR1 MNHEY, CDR2 SVGAGI. The CDR3 sequence is 13 residues long. As DNA, the CDR3 is TGTGCCAGCAGTGACCAGGGGTACAATGAGCAGTTCTTC. It codes for CASSDQGYNEQFF.

This clonotype has just a few counts. The chain couples TRBV3-1 to TRBJ1-1, with a weak D call TRBD1 (6 bases). This CDR3 region has 15 residues. Germline CDR1 LGHDT, CDR2 YNNKEL (reference sequence). V shed 4 bases and J shed 2 bases, with 14 bases lying between them. The CDR3 loop is CASSPTGTPNTEAFF. The CDR3 nucleotides are TGTGCCAGCAGCCCCACCGGGACACCCAACACTGAAGCTTTCTTT.